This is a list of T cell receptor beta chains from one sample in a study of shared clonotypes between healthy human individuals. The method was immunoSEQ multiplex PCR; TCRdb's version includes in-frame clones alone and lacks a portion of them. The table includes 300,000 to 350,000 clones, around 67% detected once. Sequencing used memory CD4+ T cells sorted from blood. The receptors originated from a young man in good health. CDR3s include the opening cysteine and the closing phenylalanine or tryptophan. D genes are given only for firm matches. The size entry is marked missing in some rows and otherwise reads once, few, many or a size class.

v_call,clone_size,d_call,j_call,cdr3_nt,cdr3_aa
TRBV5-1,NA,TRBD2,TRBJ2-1,TGCGCCAGCAGCTCAACTAGCGGTACTTACAATGAGCAGTTCTTC,CASSSTSGTYNEQFF
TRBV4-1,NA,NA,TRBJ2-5,TGCGCCAGCAGCCACGGAGGGACAGAACGGGAGACCCAGTACTTC,CASSHGGTERETQYF
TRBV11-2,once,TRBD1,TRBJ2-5,TGTGCCAGCAGCCTCCGACAGGGGAAGTGGGAGACCCAGTACTTC,CASSLRQGKWETQYF
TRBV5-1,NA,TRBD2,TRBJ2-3,TGCGCCAGCAAAGCGGGAGAGACAGATACGCAGTATTTT,CASKAGETDTQYF
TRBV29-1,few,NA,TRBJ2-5,TGCAGCGTAATGGGCGAAGCGCTTTCCTACTTC,CSVMGEALSYF
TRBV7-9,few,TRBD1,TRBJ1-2,TGTGCCAGCAGCTTGGATGGACAGGGGGCCTACTATGGCTACACCTTC,CASSLDGQGAYYGYTF
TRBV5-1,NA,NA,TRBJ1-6,TGCGCCAGCAGCTTGGTGGCAGGGCCTCGGTCACCCCTCCACTTT,CASSLVAGPRSPLHF
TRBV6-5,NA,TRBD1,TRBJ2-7,TGTGCCAGCAGTTTCTCCGGGACAGGGGGCCTCGAGCAGTACTTC,CASSFSGTGGLEQYF
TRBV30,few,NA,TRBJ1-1,TGTGCCTGGAGTGCCGGGATCATGAACACTGAAGCTTTCTTT,CAWSAGIMNTEAFF
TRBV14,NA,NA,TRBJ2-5,TGTGCCAGCAGCCAAGATCGGGGGGAGACCCAGTACTTC,CASSQDRGETQYF
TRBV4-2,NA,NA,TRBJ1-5,TGTGCCAGCAGCCAAGATCCCGAGGGGACGGGAAGTCAGCCCCAGCATTTT,CASSQDPEGTGSQPQHF
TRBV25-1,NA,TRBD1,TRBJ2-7,TGTGCCAGCGGTCGACAGGGCTCCTACGAGCAGTACTTC,CASGRQGSYEQYF
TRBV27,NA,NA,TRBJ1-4,TGTGCCAGCAGTTTATGGTTAAGAGACCCACCGTTGTTTTTT,CASSLWLRDPPLFF